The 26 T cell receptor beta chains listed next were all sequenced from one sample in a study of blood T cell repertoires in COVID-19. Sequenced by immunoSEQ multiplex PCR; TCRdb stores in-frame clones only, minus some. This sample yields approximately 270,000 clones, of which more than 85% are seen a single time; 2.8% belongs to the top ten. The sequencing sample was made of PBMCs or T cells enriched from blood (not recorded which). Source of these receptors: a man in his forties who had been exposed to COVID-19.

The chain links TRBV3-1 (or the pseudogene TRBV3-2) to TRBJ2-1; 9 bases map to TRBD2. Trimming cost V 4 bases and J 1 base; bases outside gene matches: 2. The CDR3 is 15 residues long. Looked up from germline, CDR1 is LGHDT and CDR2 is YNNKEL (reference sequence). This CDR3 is CASSLSGSSYNEQFF. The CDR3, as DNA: TGTGCCAGCAGCCTTAGCGGGAGTTCCTACAATGAGCAGTTCTTC.

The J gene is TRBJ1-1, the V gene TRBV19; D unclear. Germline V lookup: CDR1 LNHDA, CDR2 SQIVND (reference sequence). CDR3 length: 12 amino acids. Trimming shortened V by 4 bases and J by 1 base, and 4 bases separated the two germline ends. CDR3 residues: CASSTGNTEAFF. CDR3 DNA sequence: TGTGCCAGTAGTACAGGGAACACTGAAGCTTTCTTT.

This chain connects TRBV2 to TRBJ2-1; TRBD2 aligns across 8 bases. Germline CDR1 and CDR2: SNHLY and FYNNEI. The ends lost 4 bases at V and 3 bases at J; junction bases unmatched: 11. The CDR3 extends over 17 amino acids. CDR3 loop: CASSVSPGTSIYNEQFF. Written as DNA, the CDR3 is TGTGCCAGCAGTGTTTCACCCGGGACTAGTATCTACAATGAGCAGTTCTTC. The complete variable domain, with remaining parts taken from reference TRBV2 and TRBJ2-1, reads EPEVTQTPSHQVTQMGQEVILRCVPISNHLYFYWYRQILGQKVEFLVSFYNNEISEKSEIFDDQFSVERPDGSNFTLKIRSTKLEDSAMYFCASSVSPGTSIYNEQFFGPGTRLTVL.

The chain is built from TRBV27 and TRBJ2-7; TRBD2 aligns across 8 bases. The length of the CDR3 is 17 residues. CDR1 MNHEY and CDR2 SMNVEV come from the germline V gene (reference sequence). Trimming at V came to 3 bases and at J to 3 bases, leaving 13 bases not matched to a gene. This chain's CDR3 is CASSFRRTSSFFYEQYF. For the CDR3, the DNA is TGTGCCAGCAGTTTTAGGCGGACTAGCAGCTTTTTCTACGAGCAGTACTTC.

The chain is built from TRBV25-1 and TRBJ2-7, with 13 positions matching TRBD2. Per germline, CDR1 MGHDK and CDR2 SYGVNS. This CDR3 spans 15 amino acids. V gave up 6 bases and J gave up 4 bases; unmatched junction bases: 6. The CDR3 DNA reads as TGTGCCAGCAGAACTAGCGGGAGGGCTCAGTACGAGCAGTACTTC. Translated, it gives CASRTSGRAQYEQYF.

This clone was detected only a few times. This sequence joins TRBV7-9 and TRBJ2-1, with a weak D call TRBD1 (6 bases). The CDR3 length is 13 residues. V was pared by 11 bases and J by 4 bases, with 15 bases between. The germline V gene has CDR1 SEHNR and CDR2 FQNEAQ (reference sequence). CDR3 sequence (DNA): TGTGCCCTGAGGGGGACGTTATACAATGAGCAGTTCTTC. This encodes CALRGTLYNEQFF.

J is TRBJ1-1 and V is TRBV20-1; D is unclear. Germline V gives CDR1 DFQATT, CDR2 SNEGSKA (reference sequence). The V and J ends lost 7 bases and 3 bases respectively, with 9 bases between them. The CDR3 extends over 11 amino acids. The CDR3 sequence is CSGRMDTEAFF. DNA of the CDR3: TGCAGTGGGAGGATGGACACTGAAGCTTTCTTT.

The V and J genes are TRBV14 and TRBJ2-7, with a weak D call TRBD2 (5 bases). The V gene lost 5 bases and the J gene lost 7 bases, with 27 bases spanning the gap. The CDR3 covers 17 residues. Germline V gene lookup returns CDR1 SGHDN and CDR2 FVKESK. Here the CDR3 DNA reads TGTGCCAGCAGCAAACAGACTCGGAGGTCGCTCTACGTGGAGCAGTACTTC. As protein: CASSKQTRRSLYVEQYF.

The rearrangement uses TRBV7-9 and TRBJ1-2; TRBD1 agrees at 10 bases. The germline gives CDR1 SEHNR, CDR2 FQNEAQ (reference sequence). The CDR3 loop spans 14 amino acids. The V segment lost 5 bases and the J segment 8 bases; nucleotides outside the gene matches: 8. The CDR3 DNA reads TGTGCCAGCAGCGCCTGGGACAGGGGAAACGGCTACACCTTC. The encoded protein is CASSAWDRGNGYTF.

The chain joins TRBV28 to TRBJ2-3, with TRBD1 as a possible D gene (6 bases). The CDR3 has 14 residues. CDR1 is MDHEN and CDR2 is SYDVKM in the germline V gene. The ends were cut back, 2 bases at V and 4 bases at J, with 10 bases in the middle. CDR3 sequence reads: CASSLTGTSDTQYF. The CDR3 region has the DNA TGTGCCAGCAGTTTAACCGGGACATCAGATACGCAGTATTTT.

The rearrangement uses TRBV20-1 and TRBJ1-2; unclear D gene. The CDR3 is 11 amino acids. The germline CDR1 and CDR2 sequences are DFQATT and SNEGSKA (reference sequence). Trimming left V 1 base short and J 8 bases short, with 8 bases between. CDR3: CSARGGVGYTF. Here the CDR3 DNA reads TGCAGTGCTAGAGGGGGAGTCGGCTACACCTTC.

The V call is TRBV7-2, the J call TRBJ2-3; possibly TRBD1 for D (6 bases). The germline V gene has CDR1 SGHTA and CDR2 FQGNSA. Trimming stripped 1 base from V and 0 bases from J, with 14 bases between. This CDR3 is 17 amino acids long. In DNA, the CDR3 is TGTGCCAGCAGCTTAGGCAGGGGAGTTCCTAGCACAGATACGCAGTATTTT. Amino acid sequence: CASSLGRGVPSTDTQYF. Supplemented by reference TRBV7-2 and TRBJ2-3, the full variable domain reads GAGVSQSPSNKVTEKGKDVELRCDPISGHTALYWYRQSLGQGLEFLIYFQGNSAPDKSGLPSDRFSAERTGGSVSTLTIQRTQQEDSAVYLCASSLGRGVPSTDTQYFGPGTRLTVL.

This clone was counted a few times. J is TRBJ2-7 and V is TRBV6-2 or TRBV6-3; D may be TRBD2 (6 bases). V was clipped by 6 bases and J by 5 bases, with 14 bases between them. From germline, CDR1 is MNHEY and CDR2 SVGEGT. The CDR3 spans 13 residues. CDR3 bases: TGTGCCAGCAGCCAATTCGCGGGGAACGAGCAGTACTTC. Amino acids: CASSQFAGNEQYF.

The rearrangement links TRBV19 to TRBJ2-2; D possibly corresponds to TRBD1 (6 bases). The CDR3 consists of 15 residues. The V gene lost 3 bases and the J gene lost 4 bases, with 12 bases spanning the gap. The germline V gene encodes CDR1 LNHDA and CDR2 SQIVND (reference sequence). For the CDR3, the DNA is TGTGCCAGTAGTATTTGGGGACAACTCACCGGGGAGCTGTTTTTT. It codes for CASSIWGQLTGELFF.

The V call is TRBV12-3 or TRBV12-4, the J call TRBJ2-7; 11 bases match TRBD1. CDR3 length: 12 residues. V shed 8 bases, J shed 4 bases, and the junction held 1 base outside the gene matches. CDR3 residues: CASGDRGYEQYF. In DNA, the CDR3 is TGTGCCAGCGGGGACAGGGGGTACGAGCAGTACTTC.

CDR3 sequence reads: CASSPPHNEQFF. The CDR3 nucleotides are TGTGCCAGCAGTCCTCCCCACAATGAGCAGTTCTTC. V gene TRBV28 combines with J gene TRBJ2-1; unclear D gene. Germline V gene data show CDR1 as MDHEN and CDR2 as SYDVKM. Between the trimmed V and J ends, which lost 5 bases and 5 bases, there was a span of 7 bases. CDR3 size: 12 residues. Supplemented by reference TRBV28 and TRBJ2-1, the full variable domain reads DVKVTQSSRYLVKRTGEKVFLECVQDMDHENMFWYRQDPGLGLRLIYFSYDVKMKEKGDIPEGYSVSREKKERFSLILESASTNQTSMYLCASSPPHNEQFFGPGTRLTVL.

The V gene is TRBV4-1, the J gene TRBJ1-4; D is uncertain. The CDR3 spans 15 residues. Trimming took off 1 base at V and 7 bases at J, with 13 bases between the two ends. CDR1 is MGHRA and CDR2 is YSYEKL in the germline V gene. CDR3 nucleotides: TGCGCCAGCAGCCAAGGAGGGAGTTTCGGTGAAAAACTGTTTTTT. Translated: CASSQGGSFGEKLFF.

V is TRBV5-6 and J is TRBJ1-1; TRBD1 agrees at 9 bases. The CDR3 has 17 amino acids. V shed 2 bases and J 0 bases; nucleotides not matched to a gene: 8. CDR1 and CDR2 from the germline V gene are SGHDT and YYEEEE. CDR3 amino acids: CASSLVVDRGMNTEAFF. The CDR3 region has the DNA TGTGCCAGCAGCTTAGTAGTGGACAGGGGCATGAACACTGAAGCTTTCTTT.

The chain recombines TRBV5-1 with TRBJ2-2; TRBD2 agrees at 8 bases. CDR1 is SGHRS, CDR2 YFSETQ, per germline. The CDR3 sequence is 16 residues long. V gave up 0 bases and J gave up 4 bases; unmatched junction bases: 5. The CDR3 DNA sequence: TGCGCCAGCAGCTTGGCTGCCGGGAGGGCCACCGGGGAGCTGTTTTTT. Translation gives CASSLAAGRATGELFF.

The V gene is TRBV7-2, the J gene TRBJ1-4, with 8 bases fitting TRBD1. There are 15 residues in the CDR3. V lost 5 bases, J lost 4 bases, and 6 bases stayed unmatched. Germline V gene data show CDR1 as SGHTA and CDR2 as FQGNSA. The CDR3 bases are TGTGCCAGCAGCCCCCCGGGACAGGTTAATGAAAAACTGTTTTTT. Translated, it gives CASSPPGQVNEKLFF.

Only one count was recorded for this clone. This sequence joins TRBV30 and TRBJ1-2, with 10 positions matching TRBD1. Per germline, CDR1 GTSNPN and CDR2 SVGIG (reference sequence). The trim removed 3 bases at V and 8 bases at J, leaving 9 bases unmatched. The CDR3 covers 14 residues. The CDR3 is CAWSLAGQGGGYTF. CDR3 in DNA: TGTGCCTGGAGCCTCGCCGGACAGGGGGGAGGCTACACCTTC.

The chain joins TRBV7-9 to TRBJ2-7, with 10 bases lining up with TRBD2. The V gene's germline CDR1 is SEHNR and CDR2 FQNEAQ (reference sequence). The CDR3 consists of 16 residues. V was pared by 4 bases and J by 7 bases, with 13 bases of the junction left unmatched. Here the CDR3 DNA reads TGTGCCAGCAGCTCGGCTAGCGGGAGAGGAACGGGTGAGCAGTACTTC. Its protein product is CASSSASGRGTGEQYF. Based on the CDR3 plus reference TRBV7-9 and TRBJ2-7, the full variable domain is DTGVSQNPRHKITKRGQNVTFRCDPISEHNRLYWYRQTLGQGPEFLTYFQNEAQLEKSRLLSDRFSAERPKGSFSTLEIQRTEQGDSAMYLCASSSASGRGTGEQYFGPGTRLTVT.

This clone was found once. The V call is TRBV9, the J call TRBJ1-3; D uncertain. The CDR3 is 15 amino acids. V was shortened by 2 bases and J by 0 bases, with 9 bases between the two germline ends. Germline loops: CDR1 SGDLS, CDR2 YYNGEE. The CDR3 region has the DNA TGTGCCAGCAGCGTGACAACGAGCTCTGGAAACACCATATATTTT. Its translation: CASSVTTSSGNTIYF.

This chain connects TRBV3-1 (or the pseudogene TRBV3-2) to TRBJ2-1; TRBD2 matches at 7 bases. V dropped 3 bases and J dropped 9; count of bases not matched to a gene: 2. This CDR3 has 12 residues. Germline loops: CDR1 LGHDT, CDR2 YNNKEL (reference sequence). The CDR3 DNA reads TGTGCCAGCAGCCAGGGGGGGTCTGAGCAGTTCTTC. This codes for CASSQGGSEQFF.

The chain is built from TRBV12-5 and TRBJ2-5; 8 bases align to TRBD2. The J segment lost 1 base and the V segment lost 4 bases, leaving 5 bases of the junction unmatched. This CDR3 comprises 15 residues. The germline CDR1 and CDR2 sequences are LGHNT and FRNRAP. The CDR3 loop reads CASGSLTSGQETQYF. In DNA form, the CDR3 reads TGTGCTAGTGGTTCGTTAACTAGCGGCCAAGAGACCCAGTACTTC. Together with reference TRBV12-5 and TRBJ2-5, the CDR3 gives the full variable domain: DARVTQTPRHKVTEMGQEVTMRCQPILGHNTVFWYRQTMMQGLELLAYFRNRAPLDDSGMPKDRFSAEMPDATLATLKIQPSEPRDSAVYFCASGSLTSGQETQYFGPGTRLLVL.

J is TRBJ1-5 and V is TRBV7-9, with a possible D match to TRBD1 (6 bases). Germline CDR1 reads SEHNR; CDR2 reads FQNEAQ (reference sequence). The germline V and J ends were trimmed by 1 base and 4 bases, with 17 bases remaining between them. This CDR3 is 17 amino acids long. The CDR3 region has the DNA TGTGCCAGCAGCTTAGAAGGGTGGGGGCTACAGAATCAGCCCCAGCATTTT. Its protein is CASSLEGWGLQNQPQHF. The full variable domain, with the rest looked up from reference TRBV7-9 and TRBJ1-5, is DTGVSQNPRHKITKRGQNVTFRCDPISEHNRLYWYRQTLGQGPEFLTYFQNEAQLEKSRLLSDRFSAERPKGSFSTLEIQRTEQGDSAMYLCASSLEGWGLQNQPQHFGDGTRLSIL.